These T cell receptor beta chains were read from a single sample in a study of technical replicates of blood from a handful of donors. Only in-frame clones appear in the TCRdb table, and some are missing; sequencing was by immunoSEQ multiplex PCR. The repertoire holds just over 70,000 clones, with approximately 94% as singletons. The specimen was T cells isolated from PBMCs. Source of these receptors: a human donor in good health. Each CDR3 is given with its conserved first and last residue. D genes are given only for firm matches. The size of a clone is reported for some rows only, either as once, few or many, or as a class for expanded clones.

clone size: -; J gene: TRBJ2-1; D gene: -; V gene: TRBV5-6; CDR3 protein: CASSLGLFDEQFF; CDR3 DNA: TGTGCCAGCAGCTTGGGACTTTTCGATGAGCAGTTCTTC
clone size: -; J gene: TRBJ1-5; D gene: -; V gene: TRBV21-1; CDR3 protein: CASSAAGGKPQHF; CDR3 DNA: TGTGCCAGCAGCGCTGCAGGGGGAAAGCCCCAGCATTTT
clone size: -; J gene: TRBJ2-3; D gene: -; V gene: TRBV5-1; CDR3 protein: CASSLAWTDSDTQYF; CDR3 DNA: TGCGCCAGCAGCTTGGCCTGGACAGATTCAGATACGCAGTATTTT
clone size: -; J gene: TRBJ2-3; D gene: TRBD2; V gene: TRBV19; CDR3 protein: CATTSGNTDTQYF; CDR3 DNA: TGTGCCACGACTAGCGGAAACACAGATACGCAGTATTTT
clone size: once; J gene: TRBJ2-4; D gene: -; V gene: TRBV10-3; CDR3 protein: CAISESVRVLAKNIQYF; CDR3 DNA: TGTGCCATCAGTGAGTCAGTTAGAGTCCTAGCCAAAAACATTCAGTACTTC
clone size: few; J gene: TRBJ1-1; D gene: -; V gene: TRBV7-9; CDR3 protein: CASSLQGNTEAFF; CDR3 DNA: TGTGCCAGCAGCTTACAGGGGAACACTGAAGCTTTCTTT
clone size: -; J gene: TRBJ2-5; D gene: TRBD2; V gene: TRBV11-3; CDR3 protein: CASRKTGGEETQYF; CDR3 DNA: TGTGCCAGCAGAAAAACGGGGGGTGAAGAGACCCAGTACTTC
clone size: -; J gene: TRBJ2-1; D gene: TRBD2; V gene: TRBV6-4; CDR3 protein: CATQTPSTSGRCSYNEQFF; CDR3 DNA: TGTGCCACCCAAACCCCTTCGACTAGCGGGAGGTGCTCCTACAATGAGCAGTTCTTC
clone size: -; J gene: TRBJ2-1; D gene: TRBD2; V gene: TRBV6-6; CDR3 protein: CASSSSGRSSYNEQFF; CDR3 DNA: TGTGCCAGCAGTTCTAGCGGCCGTAGCTCCTACAATGAGCAGTTCTTC
clone size: -; J gene: TRBJ1-1; D gene: TRBD1; V gene: TRBV28; CDR3 protein: CASSSGTEDTEAFF; CDR3 DNA: TGTGCCAGCAGCTCCGGGACAGAAGACACTGAAGCTTTCTTT
clone size: -; J gene: TRBJ2-7; D gene: -; V gene: TRBV6-1; CDR3 protein: CASASSRDTYEQYF; CDR3 DNA: TGTGCCAGCGCGTCTTCCCGGGACACCTACGAGCAGTACTTC
clone size: -; J gene: TRBJ2-3; D gene: -; V gene: TRBV4-2; CDR3 protein: CASSEGTLAASSTDTQYF; CDR3 DNA: TGTGCCAGCAGCGAAGGAACCTTAGCGGCCTCTAGCACAGATACGCAGTATTTT
clone size: -; J gene: TRBJ1-1; D gene: TRBD1; V gene: TRBV4-1; CDR3 protein: CASSQRYRGNTEAFF; CDR3 DNA: TGCGCCAGCAGCCAAAGGTACAGGGGAAACACTGAAGCTTTCTTT
clone size: -; J gene: TRBJ2-6; D gene: -; V gene: TRBV19; CDR3 protein: CASTNRDGANVLTF; CDR3 DNA: TGTGCCAGTACTAACAGGGATGGGGCCAACGTCCTGACTTTC
clone size: -; J gene: TRBJ2-7; D gene: TRBD2; V gene: TRBV7-2; CDR3 protein: CASSLWGGQYF; CDR3 DNA: TGTGCCAGCAGCCTATGGGGGGGGCAGTACTTC
clone size: -; J gene: TRBJ2-1; D gene: TRBD1; V gene: TRBV28; CDR3 protein: CASSFSGGAFSNEQFF; CDR3 DNA: TGTGCCAGCAGTTTTTCAGGGGGCGCGTTCAGCAATGAGCAGTTCTTC
clone size: -; J gene: TRBJ1-2; D gene: -; V gene: TRBV2; CDR3 protein: CASSASYEGWGEGGYTF; CDR3 DNA: TGTGCCAGCAGTGCCTCTTACGAAGGTTGGGGGGAGGGCGGCTACACCTTC
clone size: -; J gene: TRBJ2-7; D gene: -; V gene: TRBV11-2; CDR3 protein: CASSLGGDLPYEQYF; CDR3 DNA: TGTGCCAGCAGCTTAGGTGGGGACTTGCCCTACGAGCAGTACTTC
clone size: -; J gene: TRBJ2-7; D gene: TRBD2; V gene: TRBV2; CDR3 protein: CARDTVAGGPGEQYF; CDR3 DNA: TGTGCCAGAGATACAGTAGCGGGAGGGCCGGGCGAGCAGTACTTC
clone size: -; J gene: TRBJ2-1; D gene: TRBD2; V gene: TRBV28; CDR3 protein: CASSLGRINEQFF; CDR3 DNA: TGTGCCAGCAGCCTCGGGAGGATCAATGAGCAGTTCTTC
clone size: -; J gene: TRBJ2-7; D gene: TRBD2; V gene: TRBV27; CDR3 protein: CASSGQAGAYEQYF; CDR3 DNA: TGTGCCAGCAGTGGTCAGGCGGGAGCCTACGAGCAGTACTTC
clone size: few; J gene: TRBJ1-3; D gene: -; V gene: TRBV30; CDR3 protein: CAWRLGGTGNTIYF; CDR3 DNA: TGTGCCTGGAGACTGGGGGGGACTGGAAACACCATATATTTT
clone size: -; J gene: TRBJ1-1; D gene: -; V gene: TRBV19; CDR3 protein: CASTERMNTEAFF; CDR3 DNA: TGTGCCAGTACCGAGAGAATGAACACTGAAGCTTTCTTT
clone size: -; J gene: TRBJ2-7; D gene: TRBD2; V gene: TRBV9; CDR3 protein: CASSGRDGTSVSEQYF; CDR3 DNA: TGTGCCAGCAGCGGCAGGGACGGGACTAGTGTGAGCGAGCAGTACTTC
clone size: -; J gene: TRBJ1-2; D gene: -; V gene: TRBV15; CDR3 protein: CATSRGTDYGYTF; CDR3 DNA: TGTGCCACCAGCAGAGGGACAGATTATGGCTACACCTTC
clone size: -; J gene: TRBJ2-1; D gene: TRBD2; V gene: TRBV4-2; CDR3 protein: CASSRRDLAGDEQFF; CDR3 DNA: TGTGCCAGCAGCCGCCGGGACCTAGCGGGCGATGAGCAGTTCTTC
clone size: -; J gene: TRBJ2-1; D gene: -; V gene: TRBV4-2; CDR3 protein: CASSQIRGTLGEQFF; CDR3 DNA: TGTGCCAGCAGCCAGATCAGAGGGACTCTCGGTGAGCAGTTCTTC
clone size: -; J gene: TRBJ2-2; D gene: -; V gene: TRBV29-1; CDR3 protein: CSVGNSVTLGGELFF; CDR3 DNA: TGCAGCGTTGGGAATAGCGTTACCTTAGGGGGGGAGCTGTTTTTT
clone size: -; J gene: TRBJ2-2; D gene: -; V gene: TRBV7-9; CDR3 protein: CASSLLVLELFF; CDR3 DNA: TGTGCCAGCAGCTTACTAGTATTGGAGCTGTTTTTT
clone size: -; J gene: TRBJ1-1; D gene: -; V gene: TRBV6-6; CDR3 protein: CASSYKDRYTEAFF; CDR3 DNA: TGTGCCAGCAGTTACAAAGACAGATACACTGAAGCTTTCTTT